The source of this TCR beta chain is a study of blood T cell repertoires in COVID-19. Background on the study: T cells, B-cell-depleted T cells, or PBMCs provided the cDNA or gDNA that served as material.

This CDR3 spans 16 amino acids. Produced via immunoSEQ multiplex PCR; TCRdb's table is partial and in-frame only. The data contain 95,000 or so clones, more than 80% of them singletons. The V and J genes are TRBV1 and TRBJ1-2. TRBV1 is assigned pseudogene status. This sequence originates from a human donor in a cohort sampled during active COVID-19. Sequencing input: peripheral blood. The CDR3 bases are TGCACCAGCCCCGCTAGCGGGGACAGTAGCCTCTATGGCTACACCTTC. Translating gives CTSPASGDSSLYGYTF.